These 12 T cell receptor beta chains came from one sample sequenced in a study of identical twins. TCRdb reanalysed the 5' RACE reads using MiXCR and keeps one entry per CDR3 protein. The sample carries approximately 220,000 distinct CDR3 sequences, around 7.6% recorded once. This sample also appeared in a second study, on yellow fever vaccine responses in identical twins.

The source material was CD8+ T cells sorted from blood. The receptors shown here come from a woman aged 18 to 35 in good health.

This clonotype has at least ten counts. The V gene is TRBV29-1, the J gene TRBJ2-1, with a weak D call TRBD1 (6 bases). Germline V gene data show CDR1 as SQVTM and CDR2 as ANQGSEA. The CDR3 consists of 14 residues. Deletions cut 1 base from V and 7 bases from J, with 14 bases between. CDR3 region: CSVEGRGSGNEQFF. The CDR3 DNA follows: TGCAGCGTTGAAGGCAGGGGAAGTGGGAATGAGCAGTTCTTC.

This chain links TRBV12-3 or TRBV12-4 with TRBJ2-1, with TRBD1 matching over 10 bases. CDR3 size: 15 residues. J lost 3 bases, V lost 7 bases, and 6 bases had no gene match. The CDR3 nucleotides are TGTGCCAGCATTACGGGACAGGGGTTCTACAATGAGCAGTTCTTC. Protein: CASITGQGFYNEQFF.

This chain connects TRBV13 to TRBJ2-7, with 9 bases identical to TRBD1. J lost 7 bases, V lost 7 bases, and 14 bases had no gene match. The CDR3 has 15 amino acids. Germline V gene data show CDR1 as PRHDT and CDR2 as FYEKMQ (reference sequence). The CDR3 spells CASNDGGQGVLEQYF. DNA for the CDR3: TGTGCCAGCAACGACGGGGGACAGGGAGTTTTGGAGCAGTACTTC.

In its sample, this clonotype was seen many times. The V call is TRBV24-1, the J call TRBJ2-7; 9 bases are a match to TRBD2. Germline lookup yields CDR1 KGHDR and CDR2 SFDVKD. V dropped 10 bases and J dropped 0; count of bases not matched to a gene: 3. This CDR3 region has 13 residues. CDR3 residues: CATVSGGSYEQYV. The CDR3 DNA reads as TGTGCCACTGTTAGCGGGGGCTCCTACGAGCAGTACGTC.

This clonotype occurred many times. The chain recombines TRBV15 with TRBJ2-1, with 7 bases that match TRBD2. CDR1 LNHNV and CDR2 YYDKDF come from the germline V gene (reference sequence). CDR3 size: 17 residues. Trimming removed 3 bases from V and 12 bases from J; junction bases left unmatched: 20. The DNA for the CDR3 is TGTGCCACCAGCAGGTCCGGGACTACCCCAAACAATGTCGGGCAGTTCTTC. Its protein is CATSRSGTTPNNVGQFF. Full variable domain (outside the CDR3, taken from reference TRBV15 and TRBJ2-1): DAMVIQNPRYQVTQFGKPVTLSCSQTLNHNVMYWYQQKSSQAPKLLFHYYDKDFNNEADTPDNFQSRRPNTSFCFLDIRSPGLGDTAMYLCATSRSGTTPNNVGQFFGPGTRLTVL.

This clonotype was observed at least ten times. The V call is TRBV12-3 or TRBV12-4, the J call TRBJ1-1; D is unresolved. Trimming removed 2 bases at V and 4 bases at J, with 2 bases between. This CDR3 contains 11 residues. CDR3 DNA sequence: TGTGCCAGCAGTTTATCCACTGAAGCTTTCTTT. It is translated as CASSLSTEAFF.

This clonotype came up a few times. V usage is TRBV20-1 and J usage is TRBJ2-2; TRBD2 matches 8 bases. The CDR3 length is 16 residues. The V gene end was trimmed by 6 bases and the J gene end by 3 bases; junction bases not matched to a gene: 12. Germline assignment: CDR1 DFQATT and CDR2 SNEGSKA (reference sequence). The CDR3 DNA reads TGCAGTGCCACCACACCGGGACTAGTATACACCGGGGAGCTGTTTTTT. Translating gives CSATTPGLVYTGELFF.

J is TRBJ2-6 and V is TRBV7-9; TRBD1 or TRBD2 may be the D gene (5 bases each). There are 12 residues in the CDR3. Germline CDR1 and CDR2: SEHNR and FQNEAQ (reference sequence). V was pared by 6 bases and J by 9 bases, with 9 bases between. The CDR3 coding sequence is TGTGCCAGCAGGGGGGACCTCAACGTCCTGACTTTC. Its protein is CASRGDLNVLTF.

In this sample, this clonotype turned up many times. This chain uses TRBV9 with TRBJ1-1; no reliable D call. The CDR3 contains 15 residues. Per the germline V gene, CDR1 is SGDLS and CDR2 is YYNGEE. The germline V and J ends were trimmed by 3 bases and 1 base, with 13 bases remaining between them. In DNA, the CDR3 is TGTGCCAGCAGCGCCTACAGTGGTCGGAACACTGAAGCTTTCTTT. Translating it yields CASSAYSGRNTEAFF.

This clonotype was picked up many times. The chain's CDR3 is CASSLDLSGRLTGELFF. The CDR3 region has the DNA TGTGCCAGCAGCTTAGATCTTTCCGGGCGGTTGACCGGGGAGCTGTTTTTT. The chain links TRBV11-2 to TRBJ2-2; D remains ambiguous. From germline, CDR1 is SGHAT and CDR2 FQNNGV. CDR3 length equals 17 residues. Trimming took off 0 bases at V and 5 bases at J, with 16 bases between the two ends.

Many counts were recorded for this clonotype. The V and J genes are TRBV29-1 and TRBJ1-2, with D uncertain. Between the trimmed V and J ends, which lost 0 bases and 4 bases, there was a span of 9 bases. Per the germline V gene, CDR1 is SQVTM and CDR2 is ANQGSEA. CDR3 length: 13 residues. The CDR3 coding sequence is TGCAGCGTTGAAGAACTATACCCCTATGGCTACACCTTC. This gives the protein CSVEELYPYGYTF.

This clonotype was recorded a few times. Its ends do not fully match the called genes, so a read error is possible. This chain connects TRBV2 to TRBJ2-7, with 15 bases matching TRBD2. This CDR3 is 14 amino acids long. Looked up from germline, CDR1 is SNHLY and CDR2 is FYNNEI. CDR3 nucleotide sequence: TGTGCCAGCAGCGAAGGGACTAGCGGGAGGAACCAGTACTTC. It codes for CASSEGTSGRNQYF.